This T cell receptor beta chain was sequenced for a study of cytomegalovirus exposure and HLA in healthy donors. Study context: Per a later analysis, the approximately 600 first-cohort and over 90 validation repertoires shared one platform.

Points on this clone: Its antigen remains unknown.

Overall study findings and caveats: Most TCR sequences were seen very rarely across donors, but some public TCRs occurred in many. The study put 160 or so TCR beta chains on its list as cytomegalovirus-associated. In vitro assays verified that a few CMV-associated chains recognized CMV antigens specifically.

The CDR3 totals 12 residues. V was cut by 6 bases and J by 4 bases, with 9 bases left in between. Per germline, CDR1 SQVTM and CDR2 ANQGSEA. Libraries were prepared by immunoSEQ multiplex PCR; TCRdb keeps only in-frame clonotypes and omits some of them. The data hold about 120,000 clones, with roughly 90% observed a single time. Sequenced sample: PBMCs. This rearrangement joins TRBV29-1 to TRBJ2-2, with D possibly matching TRBD2 (5 bases). This clonotype was sampled from a woman aged 25 to 39 in good health and CMV-seropositive. CDR3 sequence reads: CSVPRGTGELFF. The CDR3 DNA reads TGCAGCGTCCCCCGGGGCACCGGGGAGCTGTTTTTT.